This TCR beta chain emerged from a study of cytomegalovirus exposure and HLA in healthy donors. Study-wide points: Certain sequence variants were highly shared and formed a cluster, and this cluster was likely a sequencing artifact.

The PCR ran on 60 Vbeta and 13 Jbeta primers. Clones were read by immunoSEQ multiplex PCR, and TCRdb kept only the in-frame ones, dropping some. This sample's table has about 200,000 clones. V dropped 3 bases and J dropped 4; count of bases not matched to a gene: 8. Germline V lookup: CDR1 LGHNA, CDR2 YNFKEQ. The CDR3 is 16 residues long. As regards this clone: Its antigen remains unidentified.

V is TRBV4-2 and J is TRBJ2-5, with 10 bases matching TRBD2. Input material: PBMCs. The TCR sequence derives from a man aged 25-40 years in good health and CMV-seronegative. The CDR3 spells CASSQGQTSGRETQYF. The CDR3, as DNA: TGTGCCAGCAGCCAGGGACAGACTAGCGGGCGAGAGACCCAGTACTTC.